A single sample gave rise to the 8 T cell receptor beta chains below, sequenced in a study of shared T cell receptors in the human thymus. The protocol was immunoSEQ multiplex PCR, while the TCRdb copy is restricted to in-frame clones and leaves out a portion. This sample has roughly 550,000 clones, with 70% to 80% found just once. This same sample was also taken into another study, of human thymus T cells.

Sample: thymocytes. These receptors all stem from a boy under three years old with a congenital heart defect.

This rearrangement joins TRBV5-1 to TRBJ2-1; tentative D call: TRBD1 (6 bases). Germline V gene lookup returns CDR1 SGHRS and CDR2 YFSETQ. The V end was cut by 4 bases, the J end by 0 bases, with 11 bases between. This CDR3 spans 15 amino acids. The CDR3 reads CASSPQGSSYNEQFF. The CDR3 coding sequence is TGCGCCAGCAGCCCGCAGGGGAGCTCCTACAATGAGCAGTTCTTC.

The V gene is TRBV4-1, the J gene TRBJ2-1; 11 bases line up with TRBD2. CDR1 is MGHRA and CDR2 is YSYEKL in the germline V gene. V was clipped by 8 bases and J by 7 bases; unmatched bases: 10. The CDR3 is 15 residues long. The CDR3 DNA is TGCGCCAGCCGTATACTAGCGGGAGAGTGGAATGAGCAGTTCTTC. Translated: CASRILAGEWNEQFF.

V gene TRBV14 combines with J gene TRBJ2-3, with 10 bases lining up with TRBD1. Germline V gene lookup returns CDR1 SGHDN and CDR2 FVKESK. The CDR3 length is 22 residues. J lost 1 base, V lost 0 bases, and 19 bases had no gene match. The CDR3 protein is CASSQEKKMRGTGVSGTDTQYF. In DNA, the CDR3 is TGTGCCAGCAGCCAAGAAAAAAAAATGAGAGGGACAGGGGTTTCTGGCACAGATACGCAGTATTTT. Using reference TRBV14 and TRBJ2-3 for the parts outside the CDR3, the full variable domain is EAGVTQFPSHSVIEKGQTVTLRCDPISGHDNLYWYRRVMGKEIKFLLHFVKESKQDESGMPNNRFLAERTGGTYSTLKVQPAELEDSGVYFCASSQEKKMRGTGVSGTDTQYFGPGTRLTVL.

This clone was detected a few times. This rearrangement joins TRBV28 to TRBJ1-1; D unclear. The V and J ends lost 3 bases and 0 bases respectively, with 17 bases between them. Germline V gives CDR1 MDHEN, CDR2 SYDVKM. CDR3 length equals 17 residues. The CDR3 is CASSFGRKAPMNTEAFF. The CDR3 coding sequence is TGTGCCAGCAGTTTCGGCAGGAAGGCCCCCATGAACACTGAAGCTTTCTTT. The full variable domain, its missing parts supplied by reference TRBV28 and TRBJ1-1, is DVKVTQSSRYLVKRTGEKVFLECVQDMDHENMFWYRQDPGLGLRLIYFSYDVKMKEKGDIPEGYSVSREKKERFSLILESASTNQTSMYLCASSFGRKAPMNTEAFFGQGTRLTVV.

V is TRBV7-2 and J is TRBJ2-4; no clear D. The CDR3 spans 11 residues. CDR1 is SGHTA, CDR2 FQGNSA, per germline. The V end was cut by 6 bases, the J end by 8 bases, with 8 bases between. DNA of the CDR3: TGTGCCAGCAGTCGTTCGTACATTCAGTACTTC. This gives the protein CASSRSYIQYF.

This clone showed up just a few times. This chain connects TRBV4-3 to TRBJ2-5; D not resolved. Between the trimmed V and J ends, which lost 0 bases and 5 bases, there was a span of 10 bases. CDR1 LGHNA and CDR2 YSLEER come from the germline V gene. The CDR3 totals 14 residues. The CDR3 is CASSQELTRETQYF. The CDR3 nucleotides are TGCGCCAGCAGCCAAGAGCTAACTCGGGAGACCCAGTACTTC.

The genes are TRBV5-4 and TRBJ2-5, with 7 positions matching TRBD2. The CDR3 is made up of 14 amino acids. Looked up from germline, CDR1 is SGHNT and CDR2 is YYREEE (reference sequence). With 5 bases clipped from V and 4 bases from J, the junction kept 8 bases outside the gene matches. The CDR3 DNA follows: TGTGCCAGCAGGCTAGCGGAGGGGAGAGAGACCCAGTACTTC. Its protein is CASRLAEGRETQYF.

This chain uses TRBV5-1 with TRBJ2-1; maybe TRBD1 (7 bases). This CDR3 has 15 residues. The germline CDR1 and CDR2 sequences are SGHRS and YFSETQ. V was cut by 1 base and J by 5 bases, with 13 bases left in between. For the CDR3, the DNA is TGCGCCAGCAGCTTGTGGCAGGGGGGACACAATGAGCAGTTCTTC. Translating gives CASSLWQGGHNEQFF.